What follows are 22 T cell receptor beta chains derived from one specimen sequenced in a study of CD8 T cells in ankylosing spondylitis. Whole-study findings and limits: A TCR beta motif of 7 or 8 highly homologous variants appeared characteristic of ankylosing spondylitis blood.

What these receptors recognize is not known. TCRdb re-analysed the 5' RACE reads in MiXCR, keeping a single row per CDR3 protein. The sample includes over 400,000 distinct CDR3 sequences, about 24% seen only once; the top ten take about 0.9%. The sample comprised blood, either unsorted or a sorted T cell fraction (not recorded which). Receptors were obtained from a male donor with ankylosing spondylitis.

This clonotype showed up just a few times. The V call is TRBV11-2, the J call TRBJ1-3, with D perhaps matching TRBD1 (6 bases). V lost 5 bases to trimming and J lost 0 bases, with 14 bases between them. The CDR3 spans 16 residues. Per germline, CDR1 SGHAT and CDR2 FQNNGV. CDR3 coding DNA: TGTGCCAGCAGCGTCCGAGACAGGCTCTCTGGAAACACCATATATTTT. Encoded protein: CASSVRDRLSGNTIYF. Variable domain in full (rest from reference TRBV11-2 and TRBJ1-3): EAGVAQSPRYKIIEKRQSVAFWCNPISGHATLYWYQQILGQGPKLLIQFQNNGVVDDSQLPKDRFSAERLKGVDSTLKIQPAKLEDSAVYLCASSVRDRLSGNTIYFGEGSWLTVV.

This clonotype was counted a few times. This chain connects TRBV29-1 to TRBJ1-1; 7 nucleotides align to TRBD1. Trimming cost V 7 bases and J 0 bases; bases outside gene matches: 20. Germline V gives CDR1 SQVTM, CDR2 ANQGSEA. The CDR3 is 18 amino acids. The CDR3, as DNA: TGCAGCGCCCCATTTGGGACAGCGCGAAACATAATGAACACTGAAGCTTTCTTT. Its protein product is CSAPFGTARNIMNTEAFF.

This sequence joins TRBV20-1 and TRBJ2-7; D gene uncertain. Germline CDR1 reads DFQATT; CDR2 reads SNEGSKA (reference sequence). V dropped 2 bases and J dropped 3 bases, with 11 bases sitting between them. The CDR3 has 13 residues. The CDR3 region is CSARISGGYEQYF. CDR3 nucleotides: TGCAGTGCTAGAATTTCGGGTGGCTACGAGCAGTACTTC.

This clonotype was found a few times. The genes are TRBV5-1 and TRBJ1-4, with D perhaps TRBD1 (5 bases). V lost 0 bases, J lost 7 bases, and 13 bases lay in between. Germline lookup yields CDR1 SGHRS and CDR2 YFSETQ. The CDR3 length is 15 residues. The chain's CDR3 is CASSLVWGASEKLFF. In nucleotides, the CDR3 is TGCGCCAGCAGCTTGGTATGGGGCGCTAGTGAAAAACTGTTTTTT. The entire variable domain, with the rest obtained from reference TRBV5-1 and TRBJ1-4, is as follows: KAGVTQTPRYLIKTRGQQVTLSCSPISGHRSVSWYQQTPGQGLQFLFEYFSETQRNKGNFPGRFSGRQFSNSRSEMNVSTLELGDSALYLCASSLVWGASEKLFFGSGTQLSVL.

This clonotype has just a few counts. The V gene is TRBV20-1, the J gene TRBJ2-3; 7 bases fit TRBD2. Germline V CDR1 and CDR2: DFQATT, SNEGSKA (reference sequence). The CDR3 sequence is 15 residues long. V shed 2 bases, J shed 5 bases, and the junction held 10 bases outside the gene matches. The CDR3 region is CSARTLAEGGDTQYF. The DNA for the CDR3 is TGCAGTGCTAGAACCCTAGCGGAAGGTGGAGATACGCAGTATTTT.

The V and J genes are TRBV5-1 and TRBJ2-4; D is possibly TRBD1 (5 bases). The V end was cut by 1 base, the J end by 7 bases, with 12 bases between. The CDR3 loop spans 14 amino acids. The germline CDR1 and CDR2 sequences are SGHRS and YFSETQ. The CDR3 DNA follows: TGCGCCAGCAGCTTGAGGGGCGGCTATAACATTCAGTACTTC. This sequence encodes CASSLRGGYNIQYF.

V is TRBV27 and J is TRBJ2-7, with a possible D match to TRBD2 (6 bases). The germline CDR1 and CDR2 sequences are MNHEY and SMNVEV (reference sequence). Trimming pared 3 bases from V and 5 bases from J, leaving 17 bases between. This CDR3 region has 15 residues. CDR3 nucleotides: TGTGCCAGCAGTTTCTATGGTCAGGGCGGGAACGAGCAGTACTTC. Its protein is CASSFYGQGGNEQYF.

The chain joins TRBV11-3 to TRBJ2-1; 7 bases are a match to TRBD2. V lost 7 bases, J lost 3 bases, and 6 bases stayed unmatched. The CDR3 has 14 residues. The germline V gene has CDR1 SGHNT and CDR2 YENEEA. CDR3 loop: CASTSGNYYNEQFF. CDR3 bases: TGTGCCAGCACCAGCGGGAACTACTACAATGAGCAGTTCTTC.

V is TRBV29-1 and J is TRBJ2-5; tentatively, D is TRBD2 (5 bases). Germline CDR1 reads SQVTM; CDR2 reads ANQGSEA. The germline V and J ends were trimmed by 4 bases and 3 bases, with 12 bases remaining between them. CDR3 length equals 13 residues. CDR3 protein: CSVGTGTKETQYF. CDR3 sequence (DNA): TGCAGCGTTGGGACTGGAACCAAAGAGACCCAGTACTTC.

This clonotype was counted between two and nine times. The chain employs TRBV6-1 and TRBJ2-1; no clear D. The CDR3 is made up of 15 amino acids. Germline CDR1 and CDR2: MNHNS and SASEGT. Trimming shortened V by 1 base and J by 9 bases, and 16 bases separated the two germline ends. CDR3 protein: CASSEGGWSTAEQFF. Here the CDR3 DNA reads TGTGCCAGCAGTGAAGGTGGTTGGTCCACCGCTGAGCAGTTCTTC.

V and J are TRBV6-1 and TRBJ1-2; 7 nucleotides match TRBD1. The germline gives CDR1 MNHNS, CDR2 SASEGT. This CDR3 contains 16 residues. V shed 6 bases and J 1 base; nucleotides not matched to a gene: 11. The CDR3 loop reads CASSRRTGPYNYGYTF. CDR3 nucleotide sequence: TGTGCCAGCAGCCGGAGGACAGGCCCTTATAACTATGGCTACACCTTC.

The rearrangement joins TRBV27 to TRBJ2-7; 8 positions match TRBD2. The CDR3 length is 13 residues. V was clipped by 6 bases and J by 4 bases; unmatched bases: 5. CDR1 and CDR2 from the germline V gene are MNHEY and SMNVEV (reference sequence). CDR3 amino acids: CASRGTSWYEQYV. In DNA form, the CDR3 reads TGTGCCAGCAGGGGGACTAGTTGGTACGAGCAGTACGTC.

In this sample, this clonotype turned up a few times. The rearrangement joins TRBV24-1 to TRBJ2-1; no clear D gene. V was trimmed by 6 bases and J by 6 bases, leaving 23 bases between them. The CDR3 is made up of 17 amino acids. Germline V gives CDR1 KGHDR, CDR2 SFDVKD. The chain's CDR3 is CATSRLSGIGVGNEQFF. The CDR3 nucleotides are TGTGCCACCAGTAGGCTTTCAGGAATCGGCGTCGGCAATGAGCAGTTCTTC.

The chain combines TRBV19 with TRBJ1-1; maybe TRBD1 (5 bases). V dropped 9 bases and J dropped 5 bases, with 13 bases sitting between them. This CDR3 has 12 residues. The germline V gene encodes CDR1 LNHDA and CDR2 SQIVND (reference sequence). The CDR3 DNA reads TGTGCCAGGGGGCGCGATAGGACTGAAGCTTTCTTT. Amino acids: CARGRDRTEAFF.

This clonotype was seen only once. The rearrangement links TRBV3-1 to TRBJ2-5; D not resolved. The CDR3 is made up of 14 amino acids. V was shortened by 0 bases and J by 7 bases, with 12 bases between the two germline ends. Germline V gene lookup returns CDR1 LGHDT and CDR2 YNNKEL (reference sequence). CDR3 sequence (DNA): TGTGCCAGCAGCCAAGATTTGGGCACGGGGACCCAGTACTTC. Its protein is CASSQDLGTGTQYF.

The chain uses TRBV3-1 and TRBJ2-1, with 8 bases matching TRBD2. Germline CDR1 reads LGHDT; CDR2 reads YNNKEL (reference sequence). CDR3 length: 16 amino acids. After removal of 1 base from V and 3 bases from J, the junction contained 5 bases not matched to a gene. The DNA of the CDR3 is TGTGCCAGCAGCCAAGCAGCGGGAGTCCACTACAATGAGCAGTTCTTC. Its protein product is CASSQAAGVHYNEQFF.

In regard to this clonotype: It is likely a read error, because the conserved phenylalanine at the end of the CDR3 is missing. The rearrangement uses TRBV29-1 and TRBJ1-1, with D uncertain. The germline CDR1 and CDR2 sequences are SQVTM and ANQGSEA. Trimming stripped 3 bases from V and 1 base from J, with 12 bases between. The CDR3 totals 14 residues. In DNA form, the CDR3 reads TGCAGCGTTGAGTCGTACAGATCGAACACTGAAGCTTTCCTT. Amino acids: CSVESYRSNTEAFL.

This clonotype was recorded at least ten times. The rearrangement uses TRBV5-1 and TRBJ2-5, with 8 positions matching TRBD2. J was trimmed by 5 bases and V by 1 base; bases with no gene match: 1. The CDR3 runs 13 residues. CDR1 is SGHRS, CDR2 YFSETQ, per germline. The CDR3 reads CASSLTGGETQYF. In nucleotides, the CDR3 is TGCGCCAGCAGCTTGACGGGGGGGGAGACCCAGTACTTC. Full variable domain (missing parts from reference TRBV5-1 and TRBJ2-5): KAGVTQTPRYLIKTRGQQVTLSCSPISGHRSVSWYQQTPGQGLQFLFEYFSETQRNKGNFPGRFSGRQFSNSRSEMNVSTLELGDSALYLCASSLTGGETQYFGPGTRLLVL.

This clonotype was seen a few times. The chain combines TRBV12-3 or TRBV12-4 with TRBJ1-1; possible D gene TRBD1, 6 bases. The CDR3 loop spans 14 amino acids. The V and J ends lost 7 bases and 3 bases respectively, with 15 bases between them. DNA for the CDR3: TGTGCCAGCACCCCTAGGGGGGGATACACTGAAGCTTTCTTT. Its protein product is CASTPRGGYTEAFF.

V and J are TRBV9 and TRBJ2-1; possibly TRBD2 for D (5 bases). Trimming cost V 3 bases and J 10 bases, with 20 bases left between them. The V gene's germline CDR1 is SGDLS and CDR2 YYNGEE. The CDR3 loop spans 15 amino acids. The CDR3 loop is CASSGKLDYVQEQFF. For the CDR3, the DNA is TGTGCCAGCAGCGGAAAATTAGACTATGTCCAGGAGCAGTTCTTC.

V and J are TRBV3-1 and TRBJ1-2, with 8 bases aligning to TRBD1. The CDR3 is 14 amino acids. Germline CDR1 is LGHDT and CDR2 is YNNKEL (reference sequence). The ends lost 3 bases at V and 6 bases at J; junction bases unmatched: 6. CDR3 bases: TGTGCCAGCAGCCATGAACAGGGGGGTCATGGCTACACCTTC. Translating it yields CASSHEQGGHGYTF.

This rearrangement joins TRBV12-5 to TRBJ2-7; tentative D call: TRBD2 (5 bases). Germline-derived CDR1 and CDR2 are LGHNT and FRNRAP. The CDR3 sequence is 14 residues long. V dropped 2 bases and J dropped 2 bases, with 10 bases sitting between them. CDR3 nucleotide sequence: TGTGCTAGTGGTTTGTCGGGGAAGCCCTACGAGCAGTACTTC. Encoded protein: CASGLSGKPYEQYF.